This T cell receptor (beta chain) was recorded in a study of blood T cell repertoires in COVID-19. Study in general: PBMCs, B-cell-depleted T cells, or T cells provided the cDNA or gDNA that made up the material.

Under the authors' procedure: From reference gene primer amplification, estimates of nucleated cell counts were derived. The table came from immunoSEQ multiplex PCR; TCRdb's copy has only in-frame clones and leaves some out. V and J calls and clone size come straight from that table; D and trimming were deduced from the DNA. This table holds roughly 100,000 clones, roughly four fifths found once. Sequencing was carried out using peripheral blood. The clonotype was recovered from a man in his 60s with acute or convalescent COVID-19.

This chain's CDR3 is CASSLVASASYEQYV. Written as DNA, the CDR3 is TGCGCCAGCTCCTTGGTGGCTAGCGCTTCCTACGAGCAGTACGTC. The chain joins TRBV23-1 to TRBJ2-7, with D maybe TRBD2 (6 bases). TRBV23-1 is identified as an open reading frame with a role that is uncertain. The length of the CDR3 is 15 residues. V lost 8 bases to trimming and J lost 1 base, with 18 bases between them.